One and the same sample provided the 12 T cell receptor beta chains below, sequenced in a study of CD8 T cells in ankylosing spondylitis. One entry per CDR3 protein, called by TCRdb with MiXCR from the 5' RACE reads. The profile shows around 230,000 distinct CDR3 sequences, 7% to 10% of them singletons. Sequenced sample: blood, either unsorted or a sorted T cell fraction (not recorded which). The origin of the receptors is a female donor with ankylosing spondylitis or in good health (not recorded which).

This clonotype was recorded many times. V is TRBV5-1 and J is TRBJ2-7; D gene ambiguous. Deletions cut 2 bases from V and 2 bases from J, with 11 bases between. CDR3 size: 14 residues. CDR1 and CDR2 from the germline V gene are SGHRS and YFSETQ. This CDR3 is CASSFRTATYEQYF. The CDR3 DNA reads as TGCGCCAGCAGCTTTCGTACGGCAACCTACGAGCAGTACTTC.

This clonotype was observed at least ten times. The rearrangement uses TRBV7-2 and TRBJ2-3; 11 bases agree with TRBD2. V shed 2 bases, J shed 5 bases, and the junction held 9 bases outside the gene matches. The CDR3 has 17 residues. The germline gives CDR1 SGHTA, CDR2 FQGNSA. The DNA for the CDR3 is TGTGCCAGCAGCTTAATAGCGGGAGGGCCGGGGGGAGATACGCAGTATTTT. Its protein product is CASSLIAGGPGGDTQYF.

In its sample, this clonotype was seen many times. The chain uses TRBV12-3 or TRBV12-4 and TRBJ2-4; 9 bases fit TRBD1. J was trimmed by 0 bases and V by 5 bases; bases with no gene match: 11. The CDR3 has 18 residues. CDR3 sequence: CASSPTGQGILAKNIQYF. DNA for the CDR3: TGTGCCAGCAGTCCCACGGGACAGGGTATTTTAGCCAAAAACATTCAGTACTTC.

This clonotype was found a few times. V gene TRBV29-1 combines with J gene TRBJ2-1; TRBD2 matches 8 bases. CDR3 length equals 13 residues. The germline gives CDR1 SQVTM, CDR2 ANQGSEA. V was pared by 4 bases and J by 5 bases, with 4 bases of the junction left unmatched. The CDR3 DNA reads TGCAGCGTTGTCCCAGCGGGGGACAATGAGCAGTTCTTC. It codes for CSVVPAGDNEQFF.

Ten or more counts support this clonotype. The chain has TRBV20-1 and TRBJ2-1, with TRBD2 matching over 10 bases. Germline V gene data show CDR1 as DFQATT and CDR2 as SNEGSKA (reference sequence). V lost 4 bases and J lost 5; bases outside the gene matches: 5. There are 14 residues in the CDR3. The CDR3 protein is CSAIPGTSDNEQFF. The CDR3 coding sequence is TGCAGTGCTATACCCGGGACTAGCGACAATGAGCAGTTCTTC.

This clonotype was counted ten times or more. The chain employs TRBV29-1 and TRBJ2-4, with 9 nucleotides matching TRBD2. The CDR3 runs 12 residues. The V gene end was trimmed by 4 bases and the J gene end by 6 bases; junction bases not matched to a gene: 1. Looked up from germline, CDR1 is SQVTM and CDR2 is ANQGSEA. The CDR3 here is CSVARGGNIQYF. CDR3 sequence (DNA): TGCAGCGTTGCGCGGGGGGGAAACATTCAGTACTTC.

This clonotype was seen at least ten times. The V and J genes are TRBV20-1 and TRBJ1-1, with D unresolved. Trimming cost V 0 bases and J 0 bases, with 8 bases left between them. Germline CDR1 DFQATT, CDR2 SNEGSKA (reference sequence). There are 14 residues in the CDR3. The CDR3, as DNA: TGCAGTGCTAGAGAGTCAAGGGTGAACACTGAAGCTTTCTTT. It codes for CSARESRVNTEAFF.

In its sample, this clonotype was seen many times. V gene TRBV11-2 combines with J gene TRBJ2-7; maybe TRBD1 (5 bases). The CDR3 is made up of 14 amino acids. Trimming left V 0 bases short and J 2 bases short, with 8 bases between. The germline gives CDR1 SGHAT, CDR2 FQNNGV. CDR3 protein: CASSLDPRAYEQYF. CDR3 sequence (DNA): TGTGCCAGCAGCTTAGATCCCAGGGCCTACGAGCAGTACTTC.

This clonotype has a count of ten or more. This chain joins TRBV7-9 and TRBJ1-1, with D possibly TRBD1 on 5 matching bases. This CDR3 has 13 residues. V lost 5 bases and J 6 bases, leaving 13 bases between the germline ends. CDR1 is SEHNR, CDR2 FQNEAQ, per germline (reference sequence). The DNA of the CDR3 is TGTGCCAGCAGCCCGTCAGGGTACCCTGAAGCTTTCTTT. Its translation: CASSPSGYPEAFF. Full variable domain (missing parts from reference TRBV7-9 and TRBJ1-1): DTGVSQNPRHKITKRGQNVTFRCDPISEHNRLYWYRQTLGQGPEFLTYFQNEAQLEKSRLLSDRFSAERPKGSFSTLEIQRTEQGDSAMYLCASSPSGYPEAFFGQGTRLTVV.

This clonotype was seen repeatedly, ten times or more. This chain connects TRBV7-2 to TRBJ1-5; TRBD1 matches 7 bases. The CDR3 runs to 14 residues. Trimming took 5 bases from V and 5 from J; bases not matched to a gene: 6. Looked up from germline, CDR1 is SGHTA and CDR2 is FQGNSA. The CDR3 spells CASSLNRGDQPQHF. As DNA, the CDR3 is TGTGCCAGCAGCCTAAACAGGGGTGATCAGCCCCAGCATTTT.

This clonotype was counted between two and nine times. The V call is TRBV7-2, the J call TRBJ2-5; perhaps TRBD2 as D (6 bases). The length of the CDR3 is 15 residues. With 1 base removed from V and 5 bases from J, the gap between germline ends came to 14 bases. The germline V gene encodes CDR1 SGHTA and CDR2 FQGNSA. The CDR3 nucleotides are TGTGCCAGCAGCTTAGGACCCGAAGGAGGGGAGACCCAGTACTTC. Its translation: CASSLGPEGGETQYF.

CDR3 residues: CASTGDRDRRTDTQYF. For the CDR3, the DNA is TGCGCCAGCACCGGAGACCGGGACCGCCGCACAGATACGCAGTATTTT. This rearrangement joins TRBV5-1 to TRBJ2-3; the D gene could be TRBD1 or TRBD2 (5 bases each). Germline CDR1 SGHRS, CDR2 YFSETQ. This CDR3 has 16 residues. V shed 6 bases and J shed 1 base, with 18 bases lying between them.